This T cell receptor (beta chain) was sequenced during a study of shared clonotypes between healthy human individuals (dated by TCRdb to 2019 to 2021). Background for the entire study: The cohort included three men and a couple of women between 18 and 49 years of age. Between about 0.85 and 8.9 billion PBMCs per donor were obtained by leukapheresis. Different laboratories and diverse techniques were used to prepare libraries and sequence TCR repertoires, to increase sequencing depth and limit assay-specific biases. To estimate repertoire size and how much clonotypes are shared between individuals, the study performed deep sequencing of blood TCR repertoires from a few healthy adults. For each donor, CD4 naive and CD4 memory were each run on three plates, CD8 naive on two plates, and CD8 memory on one plate.

The CDR3 runs 15 amino acids, cysteine and phenylalanine included. Only the CDR3 DNA stays, 45 bases, in frame from base 1. Sequences MNHEY (CDR1) and SMNVEV (CDR2) are obtained from the germline V gene (reference sequence). Trimming costs V 4 bases and J 6 bases, and their ends lie 18 bases apart. Using the deep immunoSEQ assay, TCR CDR3 regions were amplified from genomic DNA by multiplex PCR. Genomic DNA extracted from each cell subset was distributed evenly over all wells of several immunoSEQ 96-well plates, and each plate served as one replicate. For sorted subsets, approximately 190 ng of genomic DNA, equivalent to around 30,000 T cell genomes, went into each replicate PCR. The purified libraries were quantified using a Qubit 3.0 fluorometer, sized with a Bioanalyzer 2100, and then quantified again using the KAPA Library Quantification kit. A separate single-read 150-cycle Illumina NextSeq 550 flow cell was used to sequence each immunoSEQ 96-well plate. Per the original workflow: Because only junctional sequences without quality scores were contained in the immunoSEQ output, filtering matching that applied to full-length reads could not be performed. To assign V/J genes and CDR3, sequences were annotated using PyIR, a Python wrapper for IgBLAST v1.9, with IMGT germline references. Reads were removed for weak V/J assignments (E-value above 1e-6), missing CDR3, stop codons, out-of-frame junctions, or ambiguous translated residues. V3J clonotypes were defined as sequences sharing the same inferred V gene, J gene, and CDR3 amino acid sequence. Percentage overlap between repertoires was calculated by dividing the number of shared unique clonotypes by the size of the smaller repertoire. Richness of each repertoire was evaluated using RTK rarefaction, the Chao1 estimator, and Recon v2.1 estimates of unobserved clonotypes. For all TCRbeta clonotypes obtained by the gDNA method from a few donors, generation probabilities were computed with OLGA. Not all clones reach the TCRdb copy of this immuneACCESS table, which keeps in-frame sequences only. Checked studies attribute under half of the gap to unresolved V genes and leave the rest unexplained. V, J and clone size are taken as reported in that table, and D and trimming were inferred from the DNA itself. A total of roughly 2,000,000 clones appear in this sample, around 93% of them only once. The ten biggest clones cover about 1.7% of the sample.

For the CD8 naive samples, CD45RO-negative cells were positively selected for CCR7, yielding a CD45RA+CCR7+ population from which TemRA cells were excluded. The donors were healthy, HIV-negative adults with no recently reported acute infections or vaccinations. Every donor was a Caucasian adult living in Nashville, Tennessee, USA. After blood collection by leukapheresis, PBMCs were isolated using Ficoll-Histopaque density gradient centrifugation and then cryopreserved in the vapor phase of liquid nitrogen. Analytical flow cytometry was used to check the purity and quantity of each magnetically sorted T cell population. Each sorted fraction had its genomic DNA isolated and then quantified by UV absorbance on a Nanodrop 2000c. For this clone: The clone's antigen remains unknown. No base-level quality is on record; no much larger clone is a single base apart.

On the study overall, not on this receptor specifically: Pairwise subsampling indicated that sequencing depth was expected to affect the degree of clonotype sharing among donors. Rarefaction of sorted-subset datasets indicated incomplete sequencing despite the large sequencing depth. Sharing across a handful of donors was observed for 5% to 6.5% of naive CD4, about 4% of naive CD8, 2% to 2.5% of memory CD4, and less than 0.45% of memory CD8 clonotypes. Naive subsets generally had larger estimated clonotype richness than memory subsets did. Higher generation probabilities were observed for clonotypes shared by all four sorted-subset donors than for non-shared clonotypes. Sampling was restricted to blood, and TCR repertoires in tissues likely differ from the TCR repertoires found in blood. The small number of donors limited the genetic and exposure-history diversity represented.

The receptor was isolated from a man aged 18 to 30 in good health. Some clones in this sample may be carry-over from other donors' samples. The V gene is TRBV27 and the J gene is TRBJ1-2; the D region possibly corresponds to TRBD1 (5 bases align). The sequenced sample was naive CD8+ T cells from PBMCs. In light of the paper, this sample's cell subset or site label describes: CD45RA+CCR7+. The CDR3: CASSSDRGVADGYTF. In nucleotides, the sequence is TGTGCCAGCAGTTCGGATCGGGGGGTGGCGGATGGCTACACCTTC.